This T cell receptor beta chain derives from a study of blood T cell repertoires in COVID-19. Across the study: Sample material is recorded as cDNA or gDNA derived from T cells, B-cell-depleted T cells, or PBMCs.

In the original workflow: Amplification of reference gene primers was used by the study to estimate nucleated cell counts. The repertoire was sequenced with immunoSEQ multiplex PCR; TCRdb's copy has only in-frame clones and lacks some. The DNA was the basis for D and trimming; V, J and clone size are from that table. The repertoire includes fewer than 300,000 clones, about nine tenths of them detected once, and 2.2% sits in the top ten. J was trimmed by 0 bases and V by 0 bases; bases with no gene match: 5. The CDR3 is 17 amino acids. Germline loops: CDR1 SGHRS, CDR2 YFSETQ. A Seattle source enrolled patients during active infection and followed them longitudinally.

The sequence derives from a woman between 25 and 40 years old with COVID-19, enrolled during active disease. The genes are TRBV5-1 and TRBJ2-3, with 9 bases matching TRBD2. Sequencing input: peripheral blood. CDR3 loop: CASSLDPSGISTDTQYF. CDR3 bases: TGCGCCAGCAGCTTGGACCCTAGCGGGATCAGCACAGATACGCAGTATTTT. Filled out from reference TRBV5-1 and TRBJ2-3, the complete variable domain reads KAGVTQTPRYLIKTRGQQVTLSCSPISGHRSVSWYQQTPGQGLQFLFEYFSETQRNKGNFPGRFSGRQFSNSRSEMNVSTLELGDSALYLCASSLDPSGISTDTQYFGPGTRLTVL.